This T cell receptor beta chain was found in a study of T cell changes during pregnancy in multiple sclerosis (dated by TCRdb to between 2018 and 2020). Regarding the study in general: In women with multiple sclerosis, the researchers looked at how the T cell repertoire shifted as pregnancy progressed.

Library creation used the immunoSEQ multiplex PCR assay. The table was pulled from immuneACCESS by TCRdb, which kept in-frame rearrangements only. Such tables lose some clones; where checked, under half of the loss comes from unresolved V genes, and the rest has no known cause. The sample yields 33,000 or so clones; 80% to 95% were counted once. The ten most abundant clones make up 0.43% of the sample. As encoded in the germline V gene, CDR1 is SGHTA while CDR2 is FQGTGA. The CDR3, cysteine through phenylalanine, is 12 amino acids long. Only the CDR3 region is kept as DNA, spanning 36 bases read in frame from base 1. V sheds 2 bases and J sheds 6 bases, leaving 7 bases between their ends. This clone was picked up one time. Its antigen remains undetermined. Base qualities are not recorded, but no much larger clone differs from it by a single base.

The material sequenced was CD4+ T cells from peripheral blood mononuclear cells, taken in the third trimester of pregnancy. The chain is encoded by TRBV7-3 joined to TRBJ1-2; the D region possibly corresponds to TRBD1 (6 bases align). The sequence derives from a female donor in good health, enrolled as a control in a pregnancy study. In nucleotide form, the sequence is TGTGCCAGCAGCTTATCAGGGGATGGCTACACCTTC. The translation is CASSLSGDGYTF.